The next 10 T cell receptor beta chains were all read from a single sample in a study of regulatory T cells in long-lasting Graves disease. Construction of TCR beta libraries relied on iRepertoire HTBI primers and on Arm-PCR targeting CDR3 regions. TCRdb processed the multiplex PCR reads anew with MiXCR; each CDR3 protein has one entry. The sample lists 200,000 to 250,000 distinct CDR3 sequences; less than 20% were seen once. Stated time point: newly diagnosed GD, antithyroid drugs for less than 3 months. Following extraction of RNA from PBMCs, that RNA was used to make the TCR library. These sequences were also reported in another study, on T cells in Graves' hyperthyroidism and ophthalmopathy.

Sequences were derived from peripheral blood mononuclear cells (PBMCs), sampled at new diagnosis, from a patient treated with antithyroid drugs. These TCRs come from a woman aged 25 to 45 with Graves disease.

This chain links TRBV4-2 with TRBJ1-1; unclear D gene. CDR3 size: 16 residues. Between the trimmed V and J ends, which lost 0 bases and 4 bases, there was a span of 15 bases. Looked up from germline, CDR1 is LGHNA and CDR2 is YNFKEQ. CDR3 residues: CASSQDRGGRSTEAFF. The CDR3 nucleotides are TGTGCCAGCAGCCAAGATCGGGGAGGGAGGAGCACTGAAGCTTTCTTT.

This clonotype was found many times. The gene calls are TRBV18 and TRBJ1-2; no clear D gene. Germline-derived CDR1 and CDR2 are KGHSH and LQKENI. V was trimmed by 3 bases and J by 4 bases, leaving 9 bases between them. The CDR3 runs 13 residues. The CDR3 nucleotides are TGTGCCAGCTCACCTGGCCTCTCCTATGGCTACACCTTC. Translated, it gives CASSPGLSYGYTF.

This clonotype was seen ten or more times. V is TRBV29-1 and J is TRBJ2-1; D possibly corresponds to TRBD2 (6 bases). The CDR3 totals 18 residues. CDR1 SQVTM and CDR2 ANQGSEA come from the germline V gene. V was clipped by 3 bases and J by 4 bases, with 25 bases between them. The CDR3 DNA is TGCAGCGTTGAGAGGTTGCGGGACTCCGCTAAGACATACAATGAGCAGTTCTTC. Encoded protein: CSVERLRDSAKTYNEQFF.

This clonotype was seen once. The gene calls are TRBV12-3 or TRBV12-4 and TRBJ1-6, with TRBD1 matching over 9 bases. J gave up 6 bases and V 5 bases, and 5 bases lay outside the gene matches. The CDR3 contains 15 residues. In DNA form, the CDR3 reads TGTGCCAGCAGTCGGGACAGGGCGAGTAATTCACCCCTCCACTTT. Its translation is CASSRDRASNSPLHF.

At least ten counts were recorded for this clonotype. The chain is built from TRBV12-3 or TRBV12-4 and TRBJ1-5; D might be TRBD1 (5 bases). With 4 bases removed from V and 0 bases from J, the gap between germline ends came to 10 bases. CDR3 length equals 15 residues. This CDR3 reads CASSSQEYSNQPQHF. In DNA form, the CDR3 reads TGTGCCAGCAGTTCACAGGAGTATAGCAATCAGCCCCAGCATTTT.

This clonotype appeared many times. CDR3 residues: CAWRGSNTEAFF. CDR3 nucleotide sequence: TGTGCCTGGAGGGGCAGTAACACTGAAGCTTTCTTT. The chain recombines TRBV30 with TRBJ1-1; D remains ambiguous. Germline CDR1 reads GTSNPN; CDR2 reads SVGIG (reference sequence). This CDR3 has 12 residues. V lost 3 bases and J 2 bases, leaving 7 bases between the germline ends.

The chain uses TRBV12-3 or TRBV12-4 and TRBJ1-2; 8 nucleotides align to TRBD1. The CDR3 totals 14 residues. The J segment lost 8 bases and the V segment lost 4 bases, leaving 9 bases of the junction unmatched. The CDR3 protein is CASSWTGSGGGYTF. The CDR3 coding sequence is TGTGCCAGCAGTTGGACAGGGTCCGGGGGAGGCTACACCTTC.

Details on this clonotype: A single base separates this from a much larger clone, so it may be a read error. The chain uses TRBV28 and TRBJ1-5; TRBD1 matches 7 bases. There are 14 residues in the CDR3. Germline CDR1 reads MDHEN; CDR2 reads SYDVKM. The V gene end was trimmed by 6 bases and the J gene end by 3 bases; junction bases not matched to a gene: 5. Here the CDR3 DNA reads TGTGCCAGCAGCCCGGACAGGCCCAATCAGCCCCAGCATTTT. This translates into CASSPDRPNQPQHF.

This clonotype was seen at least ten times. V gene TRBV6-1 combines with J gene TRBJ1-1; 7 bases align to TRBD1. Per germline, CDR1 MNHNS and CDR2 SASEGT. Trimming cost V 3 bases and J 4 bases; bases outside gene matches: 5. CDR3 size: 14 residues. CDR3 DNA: TGTGCCAGCAGTGACAACAGGGGTGTCACTGAAGCTTTCTTT. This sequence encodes CASSDNRGVTEAFF.

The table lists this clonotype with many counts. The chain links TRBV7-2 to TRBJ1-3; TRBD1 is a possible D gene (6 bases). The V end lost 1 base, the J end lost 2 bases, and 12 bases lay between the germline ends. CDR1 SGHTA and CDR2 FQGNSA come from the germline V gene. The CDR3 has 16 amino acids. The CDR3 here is CASSLDGGGPGNTIYF. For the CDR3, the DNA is TGTGCCAGCAGCTTAGACGGAGGGGGACCTGGAAACACCATATATTTT.